This entry lists 2 T cell receptor beta chains sequenced from one sample in a study of CD8 T cells in ankylosing spondylitis. Via MiXCR, TCRdb re-called the 5' RACE reads, giving one row per CDR3 protein. The table has about 130,000 distinct CDR3 sequences, just under 7.5% seen once. Sequenced: blood, either unsorted or a sorted T cell fraction (not recorded which). These receptors all stem from a female donor with ankylosing spondylitis or in good health (not recorded which).

This clonotype was counted ten times or more. The chain combines TRBV12-3 or TRBV12-4 with TRBJ1-4; 9 nucleotides agree with TRBD1. The CDR3 length is 14 residues. Trimming took 2 bases from V and 10 from J; bases not matched to a gene: 5. The CDR3 DNA sequence: TGTGCCAGCAGTTTAAGGGACAGGGTTGCAAAACTGTTTTTT. This translates into CASSLRDRVAKLFF.

This clonotype was detected ten times or more. The CDR3, as DNA: TGTGCCAGCAGTACCCCTTCGCGGGGTTGGTTCTTC. Translating gives CASSTPSRGWFF. V and J are TRBV25-1 and TRBJ2-1; TRBD2 is a possible D gene (6 bases). Germline values: CDR1 MGHDK, CDR2 SYGVNS. The CDR3 contains 12 residues. The germline V and J ends were trimmed by 5 bases and 15 bases, with 17 bases remaining between them.